The 4 T cell receptor beta chains in this list originate from one sample, sequenced in a study of OX40 agonist ivuxolimab in advanced cancers. Method: immunoSEQ multiplex PCR; TCRdb's copy keeps in-frame clones and lacks some. Of 40,000 or so clones detected, around four fifths appear once; the ten largest clones hold about 40%. Sequences were derived from CD4+ or CD8+ T cells sorted from blood, sampled in a trial of the OX40 agonist ivuxolimab. The receptors here all came from an adult with an advanced solid tumor such as melanoma, head and neck, liver or kidney cancer.

This sequence joins TRBV21-1 and TRBJ1-1; TRBD1 is taken as the D call from the table, unchecked against the DNA. TRBV21-1 is deemed a pseudogene. This CDR3 has 14 residues. CDR3 DNA: TGTGCCAGCAGCCCGGGACAGGCTAATCCCGAAGCTTTCTTT. It codes for CASSPGQANPEAFF.

The CDR3 DNA reads as TGCGCCAGCAGCGCGTCAGGGACGAACACCGGGGAGCTGTTTTTT. This gives the protein CASSASGTNTGELFF. V gene TRBV5-1 combines with J gene TRBJ2-2, with D perhaps matching TRBD1 (5 bases). The CDR3 consists of 15 residues. Germline V lookup: CDR1 SGHRS, CDR2 YFSETQ. Trimming shortened V by 4 bases and J by 0 bases, and 10 bases separated the two germline ends.

V and J are TRBV6-5 and TRBJ1-1; a weak D match, TRBD1 (5 bases). The V gene's germline CDR1 is MNHEY and CDR2 SVGAGI. The CDR3 length is 14 residues. V was trimmed by 8 bases and J by 1 base, leaving 14 bases between them. Here the CDR3 reads CASGTGGGNTEAFF. CDR3 nucleotide sequence: TGTGCCAGCGGTACCGGGGGGGGGAACACTGAAGCTTTCTTT.

The chain employs TRBV6-1 and TRBJ2-7, with D perhaps TRBD1 (5 bases). V lost 8 bases, J lost 2 bases, and 16 bases lay in between. The CDR3 has 14 residues. CDR1 is MNHNS and CDR2 is SASEGT in the germline V gene. The CDR3 sequence: CASENADTTYEQYF. DNA for the CDR3: TGTGCCAGCGAAAACGCGGACACAACCTACGAGCAGTACTTC.